This T cell receptor beta chain was recorded in a study of CD8+CD57+ T cells in acquired aplastic anemia. As for the study in general: Roughly 3 ug was the average amount of DNA from sorted CD4+ and CD8+ cells. Sequencing produced an average of about 10.8 million reads per healthy donor for CD4+ cells. Findings of the study overall: CD8+ Simpson's diversity showed no significant patient-control difference.

Genomic DNA served as template for TCR beta VDJ and CDR3 profiling. Using its own MiXCR run on the reads, TCRdb lists one record per CDR3 protein. The sample lists about 190,000 distinct CDR3 sequences, about 53% seen once, with roughly 15% in the top ten. The germline V gene encodes CDR1 SQVTM and CDR2 ANQGSEA. V shed 4 bases, J shed 5 bases, and the junction held 7 bases outside the gene matches. This CDR3 contains 14 residues. This clonotype occurred a few times. Its antigen is not identified. The sequence was obtained from a human donor in good health, serving as a control. Sequenced input: sorted CD4+, CD8+, or CD8+CD57+ T cells (not recorded which) from PBMCs. This chain connects TRBV29-1 to TRBJ2-3; 9 bases fit TRBD1. The CDR3 here is CSVGGTGTGDTQYF. The DNA for the CDR3 is TGCAGCGTTGGTGGGACAGGGACAGGAGATACGCAGTATTTT.